This TCR beta chain emerged from a study of T cell clones after liver transplantation. Study as a whole: Samples came from ITN030ST, which attempted immunosuppression withdrawal within 2 years of liver transplantation. Post-transplant blood was tracked for graft-donor-reactive T cell clones identified in a pre-transplant mixed lymphocyte reaction. As an antigen-independent comparator, third-party-reactive TCRbeta sequences came from pre-transplant mixed lymphocyte reactions. Tolerant meant at least one year fully off immunosuppression without liver enzymes above twice normal.

The data were produced by immunoSEQ multiplex PCR, yet TCRdb's version contains in-frame clones alone and is incomplete. This table has 45,000 or so clones, 86% appearing once. Per the germline V gene, CDR1 is SGDLS and CDR2 is YYNGEE. The CDR3 contains 14 residues. V was pared by 5 bases and J by 0 bases, with 12 bases between. The chain has TRBV9 and TRBJ2-7, with D unresolved. The sequenced sample was CD4+ T cells from blood, obtained 24 months after liver transplant. The source is a human patient who received a liver transplant. Some T cells may have originated in the graft donor. Written as DNA, the CDR3 is TGTGCCAGCAGTCCGGGCTCCTTCTCCTACGAGCAGTACTTC. Its translation: CASSPGSFSYEQYF.